This T cell receptor (beta chain) was profiled in a study of response to subunit inactivated influenza vaccine. Study-level results: Researchers suggested that each seasonal influenza vaccination recruits few new T cells.

This clonotype was detected a few times. Its specificity is not known. CDR3 length: 14 residues. The V gene lost 0 bases and the J gene lost 6 bases, with 9 bases spanning the gap. Germline assignment: CDR1 LGHNA and CDR2 YNFKEQ. Each CDR3 protein is one row after TCRdb ran MiXCR on the RT-PCR reads. The sample yields 500,000 to 600,000 distinct CDR3 sequences, roughly 13% seen once. The source of this sequence is a middle-aged man who received an inactivated influenza vaccine. The chain has TRBV4-2 and TRBJ1-5; D gene uncertain. The material sequenced was PBMCs from blood, taken about 40 days after vaccination. The CDR3 DNA reads TGTGCCAGCAGCCAAGATAAGGGATTTCAGCCCCAGCATTTT. It translates to CASSQDKGFQPQHF.